The 26 T cell receptor beta chains presented below share a single source sample, sequenced in a study of T cell responses to AZD1222 COVID-19 vaccine. Clones were read by immunoSEQ multiplex PCR, and TCRdb kept only the in-frame ones, dropping some. The repertoire holds some 150,000 clones, with 80% to 95% as singletons. The sequencing used peripheral blood, collected on day 0 of MenACWY control vaccination. The receptor source for this set is an adult in good health.

The rearrangement uses TRBV14 and TRBJ1-1; D is ambiguous. Per germline, CDR1 SGHDN and CDR2 FVKESK. Deletions cut 2 bases from V and 4 bases from J, with 14 bases between. This CDR3 region has 15 residues. As DNA, the CDR3 is TGTGCCAGCAGCCAATTCTGGTTTGGAAGCACTGAAGCTTTCTTT. Translated: CASSQFWFGSTEAFF. Filled out from reference TRBV14 and TRBJ1-1, the complete variable domain reads EAGVTQFPSHSVIEKGQTVTLRCDPISGHDNLYWYRRVMGKEIKFLLHFVKESKQDESGMPNNRFLAERTGGTYSTLKVQPAELEDSGVYFCASSQFWFGSTEAFFGQGTRLTVV.

This rearrangement joins TRBV19 to TRBJ2-3; TRBD2 agrees at 12 bases. J gave up 2 bases and V 1 base, and 4 bases lay outside the gene matches. The CDR3 totals 17 residues. Per germline, CDR1 LNHDA and CDR2 SQIVND (reference sequence). The CDR3 spells CASSIALAGGDTDTQYF. The CDR3 nucleotides are TGTGCCAGTAGTATAGCTCTAGCGGGGGGGGACACAGATACGCAGTATTTT.

J is TRBJ2-1 and V is TRBV7-9; the D call may be TRBD1 or TRBD2 (5 bases each). V was cut by 0 bases and J by 9 bases, with 9 bases left in between. This CDR3 spans 13 amino acids. From germline, CDR1 is SEHNR and CDR2 FQNEAQ (reference sequence). CDR3 DNA sequence: TGTGCCAGCAGCTTAGCGACCGGGACTGAGCAGTTCTTC. Translating gives CASSLATGTEQFF.

The V and J genes are TRBV2 and TRBJ2-7, with a weak D call TRBD2 (5 bases). In germline, CDR1 is SNHLY, CDR2 FYNNEI. The CDR3 is made up of 12 amino acids. With 4 bases removed from V and 6 bases from J, the gap between germline ends came to 10 bases. CDR3: CASSVEGSEQYF. CDR3 bases: TGTGCCAGCAGTGTCGAGGGCTCCGAGCAGTACTTC. Together with reference TRBV2 and TRBJ2-7, the CDR3 gives the full variable domain: EPEVTQTPSHQVTQMGQEVILRCVPISNHLYFYWYRQILGQKVEFLVSFYNNEISEKSEIFDDQFSVERPDGSNFTLKIRSTKLEDSAMYFCASSVEGSEQYFGPGTRLTVT.

J is TRBJ1-3 and V is TRBV6-1; D possibly corresponds to TRBD1 (6 bases). V was pared by 4 bases and J by 0 bases, with 16 bases between. The germline gives CDR1 MNHNS, CDR2 SASEGT. The CDR3 extends over 17 amino acids. CDR3 in amino acids: CASSGPRQARSGNTIYF. CDR3 bases: TGTGCCAGCAGTGGTCCTCGACAGGCCCGCTCTGGAAACACCATATATTTT.

The CDR3 region is CASSFRPEDTEAFF. In nucleotides, the CDR3 is TGTGCCAGCAGTTTCCGTCCCGAGGACACTGAAGCTTTCTTT. The J gene is TRBJ1-1, the V gene TRBV28; no reliable D call. Germline CDR1 and CDR2: MDHEN and SYDVKM. The CDR3 loop spans 14 amino acids. The V and J ends lost 3 bases and 3 bases respectively, with 11 bases between them.

The rearrangement uses TRBV5-1 and TRBJ2-7, with D possibly being TRBD1 (6 bases). The CDR3 has 14 residues. The germline V gene encodes CDR1 SGHRS and CDR2 YFSETQ. V was trimmed by 0 bases and J by 3 bases, leaving 10 bases between them. The CDR3 sequence: CASSLGGPLYEQYF. CDR3 nucleotide sequence: TGCGCCAGCAGCTTGGGGGGGCCCCTCTACGAGCAGTACTTC.

The rearrangement joins TRBV7-2 to TRBJ2-6; TRBD1 or TRBD2 may be the D gene (5 bases each). Germline-derived CDR1 and CDR2 are SGHTA and FQGNSA. This CDR3 contains 18 residues. Between the trimmed V and J ends, which lost 2 bases and 0 bases, there was a span of 14 bases. The DNA for the CDR3 is TGTGCCAGCAGCTTACTTGGGGGTGCTGACTCTGGGGCCAACGTCCTGACTTTC. Residues: CASSLLGGADSGANVLTF.

This clone is a singleton in its sample. V gene TRBV5-6 combines with J gene TRBJ1-2; 9 positions agree with TRBD1. V shed 0 bases, J shed 4 bases, and the junction held 7 bases outside the gene matches. Germline CDR1 reads SGHDT; CDR2 reads YYEEEE. The CDR3 consists of 16 residues. CDR3 in amino acids: CASSLEGRGQGYGYTF. DNA for the CDR3: TGTGCCAGCAGCTTGGAGGGGAGGGGACAGGGCTATGGCTACACCTTC.

This clone was counted a single time. The rearrangement uses TRBV3-1 (or the pseudogene TRBV3-2) and TRBJ2-3; D ambiguous. CDR1 is LGHDT, CDR2 YNNKEL, per germline (reference sequence). The V and J ends lost 2 bases and 4 bases respectively, with 4 bases between them. The length of the CDR3 is 12 residues. In DNA form, the CDR3 reads TGTGCCAGCAGCCAAATCTCAGATACGCAGTATTTT. It yields the protein CASSQISDTQYF.

The V and J genes are TRBV30 and TRBJ1-4, with D tentatively TRBD1 (6 bases). The CDR3 consists of 13 residues. The germline CDR1 and CDR2 sequences are GTSNPN and SVGIG (reference sequence). V lost 7 bases and J lost 6, with 15 bases in between. The CDR3 loop reads CAFLRGADEKLFF. The CDR3 DNA is TGTGCCTTTCTGCGGGGGGCGGATGAAAAACTGTTTTTT.

The chain combines TRBV12-5 with TRBJ1-1; D possibly corresponds to TRBD1 (6 bases). Germline assignment: CDR1 LGHNT and CDR2 FRNRAP. The CDR3 is made up of 14 amino acids. The V gene lost 7 bases and the J gene lost 3 bases, with 15 bases spanning the gap. CDR3 in amino acids: CASAPTGEYTEAFF. Here the CDR3 DNA reads TGTGCTAGTGCCCCGACAGGAGAGTACACTGAAGCTTTCTTT.

V gene TRBV6-5 combines with J gene TRBJ1-2, with 7 bases aligning to TRBD1. J gave up 6 bases and V 6 bases, and 7 bases lay outside the gene matches. The CDR3 covers 13 residues. Germline CDR1 is MNHEY and CDR2 is SVGAGI. CDR3 DNA: TGTGCCAGCAGCCCCTCAGGGGGAAATGGCTACACCTTC. Translation gives CASSPSGGNGYTF.

This rearrangement joins TRBV19 to TRBJ2-7; D uncertain. Germline CDR1 is LNHDA and CDR2 is SQIVND (reference sequence). The germline V and J ends were trimmed by 1 base and 2 bases, with 18 bases remaining between them. CDR3 length: 17 amino acids. CDR3 amino acids: CASSIGALPDSPYEQYF. The CDR3, as DNA: TGTGCCAGTAGTATAGGAGCCCTTCCTGACTCTCCCTACGAGCAGTACTTC.

CDR3 residues: CASSSGLAGRAKNIQYF. In DNA, the CDR3 is TGTGCCAGCAGTTCCGGACTAGCGGGAAGGGCCAAAAACATTCAGTACTTC. V gene TRBV27 combines with J gene TRBJ2-4; 12 nucleotides agree with TRBD2. This CDR3 contains 17 residues. The J segment lost 1 base and the V segment lost 4 bases, leaving 5 bases of the junction unmatched. CDR1 MNHEY and CDR2 SMNVEV come from the germline V gene (reference sequence).

This chain uses TRBV5-6 with TRBJ2-1; perhaps TRBD1 as D (6 bases). V was clipped by 4 bases and J by 0 bases, with 11 bases between them. Germline assignment: CDR1 SGHDT and CDR2 YYEEEE. The CDR3 totals 15 residues. The chain's CDR3 is CASSQGRSSYNEQFF. The CDR3 nucleotides are TGTGCCAGCAGCCAGGGGCGAAGCTCCTACAATGAGCAGTTCTTC. Full variable domain (rest looked up from reference TRBV5-6 and TRBJ2-1): DAGVTQSPTHLIKTRGQQVTLRCSPKSGHDTVSWYQQALGQGPQFIFQYYEEEERQRGNFPDRFSGHQFPNYSSELNVNALLLGDSALYLCASSQGRSSYNEQFFGPGTRLTVL.

The J gene is TRBJ2-4, the V gene TRBV27; D is unresolved. V lost 5 bases, J lost 0 bases, and 14 bases lay in between. The CDR3 loop spans 16 amino acids. CDR1 and CDR2 (germline): MNHEY, SMNVEV (reference sequence). The CDR3 reads CASSPLAILAKNIQYF. The CDR3 region has the DNA TGTGCCAGCAGTCCCCTCGCGATACTAGCCAAAAACATTCAGTACTTC.

Comment on this clone: Other DNA sequences of this sample code for an identical CDR3. This chain uses TRBV19 with TRBJ1-6; D remains ambiguous. The CDR3 covers 14 residues. Germline V gives CDR1 LNHDA, CDR2 SQIVND (reference sequence). V was clipped by 3 bases and J by 5 bases, with 8 bases between them. CDR3 DNA sequence: TGTGCCAGTAGTATTGGTGCCGATAATTCACCCCTCCACTTT. This sequence encodes CASSIGADNSPLHF.

The gene calls are TRBV9 and TRBJ2-7, with TRBD1 matching 8 bases. Trimming took 4 bases from V and 7 from J; bases not matched to a gene: 7. Germline CDR1 and CDR2: SGDLS and YYNGEE. This CDR3 region has 13 residues. The CDR3 DNA reads as TGTGCCAGCAGCTACCGGACAGGGAGTGAGCAGTACTTC. Its protein is CASSYRTGSEQYF. Drawing the rest from reference TRBV9 and TRBJ2-7, the complete variable domain is DSGVTQTPKHLITATGQRVTLRCSPRSGDLSVYWYQQSLDQGLQFLIQYYNGEERAKGNILERFSAQQFPDLHSELNLSSLELGDSALYFCASSYRTGSEQYFGPGTRLTVT.

The table lists this clone with a count of one. The V and J genes are TRBV18 and TRBJ1-6; TRBD1 aligns across 7 bases. With V trimmed by 3 bases and J by 4 bases, 12 bases remained unmatched. The CDR3 extends over 18 amino acids. The germline gives CDR1 KGHSH, CDR2 LQKENI. This CDR3 reads CASSPIDRQGFYNSPLHF. CDR3 nucleotides: TGTGCCAGCTCACCGATCGACAGACAGGGATTTTATAATTCACCCCTCCACTTT.

This rearrangement joins TRBV6-2 or TRBV6-3 to TRBJ1-6; no definite D call. CDR3 length: 15 residues. Germline assignment: CDR1 MNHEY and CDR2 SVGEGT. V dropped 0 bases and J dropped 5 bases, with 8 bases sitting between them. CDR3 in amino acids: CASSYSPRDNSPLHF. CDR3 coding DNA: TGTGCCAGCAGTTACTCGCCTAGGGATAATTCACCCCTCCACTTT.

CDR3 in DNA: TGTGCCAGCAGGACTGGACTTCACAAGAACACTGAAGCTTTCTTT. Residues: CASRTGLHKNTEAFF. The gene calls are TRBV6-5 and TRBJ1-1, with unresolved D. Looked up from germline, CDR1 is MNHEY and CDR2 is SVGAGI. The CDR3 length is 15 residues. V was cut by 6 bases and J by 1 base, with 15 bases left in between.

The chain links TRBV19 to TRBJ2-1, with TRBD1 as a possible D gene (5 bases). The CDR3 contains 12 residues. The V end lost 3 bases, the J end lost 8 bases, and 8 bases lay between the germline ends. CDR1 is LNHDA and CDR2 is SQIVND in the germline V gene (reference sequence). CDR3 sequence: CASSIPGYEQFF. The DNA of the CDR3 is TGTGCCAGTAGTATTCCAGGGTATGAGCAGTTCTTC. The variable domain in full, completed from reference TRBV19 and TRBJ2-1, reads DGGITQSPKYLFRKEGQNVTLSCEQNLNHDAMYWYRQDPGQGLRLIYYSQIVNDFQKGDIAEGYSVSREKKESFPLTVTSAQKNPTAFYLCASSIPGYEQFFGPGTRLTVL.

CDR3: CASSMEYSNQPQHF. The DNA of the CDR3 is TGTGCCAGTAGTATGGAATATAGCAATCAGCCCCAGCATTTT. The chain joins TRBV19 to TRBJ1-5, with D uncertain. The V and J ends lost 3 bases and 0 bases respectively, with 6 bases between them. The CDR3 is made up of 14 amino acids. The V gene's germline CDR1 is LNHDA and CDR2 SQIVND (reference sequence).

This chain uses TRBV4-1 with TRBJ2-7, with D uncertain. With 0 bases removed from V and 7 bases from J, the gap between germline ends came to 10 bases. Germline V gene sequence: CDR1 MGHRA, CDR2 YSYEKL. CDR3 size: 13 residues. The DNA for the CDR3 is TGCGCCAGCAGCCAAGAATCGGGTTTGGAGCAGTACTTC. Translation gives CASSQESGLEQYF.

This clone has more than one count but fewer than ten. The rearrangement uses TRBV25-1 and TRBJ1-4; D perhaps matches TRBD1 (6 bases). Trimming stripped 5 bases from V and 4 bases from J, with 11 bases between. Germline CDR1 MGHDK, CDR2 SYGVNS. The CDR3 is 14 amino acids. CDR3 loop: CASSQGRLNEKLFF. DNA of the CDR3: TGTGCCAGCAGTCAGGGGCGACTTAATGAAAAACTGTTTTTT.